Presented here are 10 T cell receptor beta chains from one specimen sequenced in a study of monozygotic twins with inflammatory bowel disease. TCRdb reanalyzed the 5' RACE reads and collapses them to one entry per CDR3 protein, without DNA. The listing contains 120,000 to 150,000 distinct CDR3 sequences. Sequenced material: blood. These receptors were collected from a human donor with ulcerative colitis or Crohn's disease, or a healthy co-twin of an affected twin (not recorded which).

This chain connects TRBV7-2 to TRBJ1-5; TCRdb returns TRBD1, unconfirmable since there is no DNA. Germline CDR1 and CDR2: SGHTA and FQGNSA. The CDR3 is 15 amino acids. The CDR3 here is CASNPGWGGDQPQHF. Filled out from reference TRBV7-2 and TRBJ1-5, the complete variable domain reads GAGVSQSPSNKVTEKGKDVELRCDPISGHTALYWYRQSLGQGLEFLIYFQGNSAPDKSGLPSDRFSAERTGGSVSTLTIQRTQQEDSAVYLCASNPGWGGDQPQHFGDGTRLSIL.

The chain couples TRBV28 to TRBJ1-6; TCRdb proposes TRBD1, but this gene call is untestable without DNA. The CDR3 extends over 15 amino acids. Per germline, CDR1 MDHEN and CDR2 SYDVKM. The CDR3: CASSYRRAYNSPLHF.

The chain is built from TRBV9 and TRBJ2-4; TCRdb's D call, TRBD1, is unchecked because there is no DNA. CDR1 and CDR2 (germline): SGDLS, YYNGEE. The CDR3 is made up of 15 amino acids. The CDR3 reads CASSVGGRGLDIQYF. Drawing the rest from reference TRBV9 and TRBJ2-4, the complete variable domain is DSGVTQTPKHLITATGQRVTLRCSPRSGDLSVYWYQQSLDQGLQFLIQYYNGEERAKGNILERFSAQQFPDLHSELNLSSLELGDSALYFCASSVGGRGLDIQYFGAGTRLSVL.

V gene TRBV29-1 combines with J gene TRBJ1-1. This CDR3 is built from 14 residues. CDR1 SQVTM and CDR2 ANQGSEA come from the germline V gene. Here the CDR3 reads CSVERGSRFTEAFF.

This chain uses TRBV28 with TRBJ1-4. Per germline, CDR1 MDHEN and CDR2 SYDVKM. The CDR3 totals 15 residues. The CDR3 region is CASSYRALLEGKLFF.

The CDR3 sequence is CASRLNQETQYF. This chain links TRBV5-1 with TRBJ2-5. The length of the CDR3 is 12 residues. Germline-derived CDR1 and CDR2 are SGHRS and YFSETQ.

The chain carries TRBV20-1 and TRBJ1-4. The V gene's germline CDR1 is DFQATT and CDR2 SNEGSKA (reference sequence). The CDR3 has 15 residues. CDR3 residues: CSARDTARANEKLFF.

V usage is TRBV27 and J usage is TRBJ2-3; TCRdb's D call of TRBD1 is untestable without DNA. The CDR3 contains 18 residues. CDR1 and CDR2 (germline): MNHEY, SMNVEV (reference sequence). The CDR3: CASSFMAPQGYHTDTQYF.

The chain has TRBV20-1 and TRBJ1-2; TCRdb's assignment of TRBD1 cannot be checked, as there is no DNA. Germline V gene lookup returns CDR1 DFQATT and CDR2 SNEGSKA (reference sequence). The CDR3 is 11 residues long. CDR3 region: CSAIEGYGYTF.

CDR3 in amino acids: CASSPGTTGETQYF. The rearrangement joins TRBV7-3 to TRBJ2-5; TCRdb calls TRBD1, which cannot be checked without DNA. CDR1 and CDR2 (germline): SGHTA, FQGTGA. The CDR3 runs to 14 residues.